The clone carrying this T cell receptor (beta chain) was seen a few times. Its antigen is not known. This sample is part of a study of T cell repertoires in cytomegalovirus infection. TCRdb recomputed calls from the reads with MiXCR, one row per CDR3 protein. The sample has about 830,000 distinct CDR3 sequences, 30% to 35% seen once; the top ten hold under 15%. Germline CDR1 and CDR2: MDHEN and SYDVKM. Trimming left V 10 bases short and J 5 bases short, with 11 bases between. This CDR3 has 11 residues. The sequence derives from a human donor in good health (CMV status not recorded). Some clones in this sample may be carry-over from other donors' samples. The material was cultured CD8+ T cells from PBMCs, obtained from culture after CMV antigen stimulation. The chain is built from TRBV28 and TRBJ1-1; D unclear. The CDR3: CATGPRTEAFF. Here the CDR3 DNA reads TGTGCCACAGGACCCAGGACTGAAGCTTTCTTT.